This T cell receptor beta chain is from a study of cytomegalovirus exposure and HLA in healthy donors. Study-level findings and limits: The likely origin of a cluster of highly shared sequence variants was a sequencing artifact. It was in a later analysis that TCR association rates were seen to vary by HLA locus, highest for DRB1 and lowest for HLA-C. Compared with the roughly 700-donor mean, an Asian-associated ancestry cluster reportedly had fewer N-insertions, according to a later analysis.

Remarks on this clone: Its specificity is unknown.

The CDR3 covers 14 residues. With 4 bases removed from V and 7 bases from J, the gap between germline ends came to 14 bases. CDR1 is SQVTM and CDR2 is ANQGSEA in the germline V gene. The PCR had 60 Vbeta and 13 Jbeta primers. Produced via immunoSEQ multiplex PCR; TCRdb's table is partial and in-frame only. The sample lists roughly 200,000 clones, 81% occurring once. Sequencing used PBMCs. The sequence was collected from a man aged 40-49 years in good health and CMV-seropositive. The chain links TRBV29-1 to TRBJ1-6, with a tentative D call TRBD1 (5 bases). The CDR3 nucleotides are TGCAGCGTTGGAGGGACTTTACCCAATTCACCCCTCCACTTT. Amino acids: CSVGGTLPNSPLHF.